This is a list of T cell receptor beta chains from one sample in a study of cytomegalovirus exposure and HLA in healthy donors. The assay was immunoSEQ multiplex PCR, and TCRdb's table has in-frame clones only and misses some. This table holds around 220,000 clones, 65% to 90% found once. The source material was PBMCs. These receptors originate from a girl between 10 and 17 years old in good health and CMV-seronegative. Both conserved end residues are part of each CDR3. A D gene is named only where the DNA matches it firmly. Clone size appears in some rows only: once, few, many, or a class for an expanded clone.

TRBD1,TRBV6-5,-,TRBJ1-4,CASSYQGQGGLFF,TGTGCCAGCAGTTACCAAGGACAGGGAGGACTGTTTTTT
TRBD2,TRBV28,-,TRBJ2-7,CASSSTLAGSPYEQYF,TGTGCCAGCAGTTCGACCCTAGCGGGGAGCCCCTACGAGCAGTACTTC
-,TRBV6-4,-,TRBJ1-1,CAIRTVGRYFEAFF,TGTGCCATCCGGACAGTAGGGCGCTATTTTGAAGCTTTCTTT
TRBD1,TRBV2,-,TRBJ2-3,CASSVQGVSTDTQYF,TGTGCCAGCAGTGTTCAGGGGGTTAGCACAGATACGCAGTATTTT
-,TRBV7-9,-,TRBJ2-1,CASSLEEYNEQFF,TGTGCCAGCAGCTTAGAGGAGTACAATGAGCAGTTCTTC
TRBD2,TRBV7-2,once,TRBJ2-1,CASSLAHSGGAYNEQFF,TGTGCCAGCAGCTTAGCGCATAGCGGGGGCGCCTACAATGAGCAGTTCTTC
TRBD2,TRBV19,-,TRBJ2-3,CASSISGRAPDTQYF,TGTGCCAGTAGTATATCGGGGAGGGCCCCAGATACGCAGTATTTT
-,TRBV7-2,-,TRBJ1-5,CASSPDIQPQHF,TGTGCCAGCAGCCCTGACATACAGCCCCAGCATTTT
-,TRBV10-2,-,TRBJ1-6,CASSDRVWSSPLHF,TGCGCCAGCAGTGACCGGGTTTGGAGTTCACCCCTCCACTTT
-,TRBV9,-,TRBJ2-7,CASSRYGGNEQYF,TGTGCCAGCAGCCGCTACGGAGGGAACGAGCAGTACTTC
TRBD1,TRBV6-5,once,TRBJ1-2,CASSPDRGSYGYTF,TGTGCCAGCAGCCCCGACAGGGGGTCCTATGGCTACACCTTC
TRBD1,TRBV7-2,-,TRBJ1-2,CASRNTGDYGYTF,TGTGCCAGCAGAAACACAGGGGACTATGGCTACACCTTC
-,TRBV2,-,TRBJ2-3,CASSVIDTQYF,TGTGCCAGCAGTGTTATCGATACGCAGTATTTT
TRBD1,TRBV30,-,TRBJ1-6,CAWSVRDRGSPLHF,TGTGCCTGGAGTGTACGGGACAGGGGGTCACCCCTCCACTTT
TRBD2,TRBV11-3,-,TRBJ2-3,CASSLSGGVSDTQYF,TGTGCCAGCAGCTTATCGGGGGGAGTTTCGGATACGCAGTATTTT
-,TRBV5-6,many,TRBJ1-1,CASAWQNTEAFF,TGTGCCAGCGCTTGGCAGAACACCGAAGCTTTCTTT
TRBD1,TRBV30,-,TRBJ2-7,CAWSPGTVLTYEQYF,TGTGCCTGGAGTCCCGGGACAGTTCTCACCTACGAGCAGTACTTC
-,TRBV6-4,-,TRBJ2-1,CASSEGQVGNEQFF,TGTGCCAGCAGTGAGGGGCAGGTGGGCAATGAGCAGTTCTTC
TRBD1,TRBV7-9,-,TRBJ2-3,CASSSGTGVTDTQYF,TGTGCCAGCAGCTCCGGGACAGGGGTCACAGATACGCAGTATTTT
-,TRBV13,-,TRBJ2-5,CASNQGSQETQYF,TGTGCCAGCAACCAGGGCAGCCAAGAGACCCAGTACTTC
TRBD1,TRBV29-1,-,TRBJ2-2,CSVKGQGGPGELFF,TGCAGCGTGAAGGGACAGGGAGGTCCCGGGGAGCTGTTTTTT
-,TRBV9,-,TRBJ2-7,CASSGHPGKVRDEQYF,TGTGCCAGCAGCGGACACCCAGGGAAGGTTCGGGACGAGCAGTACTTC
-,TRBV27,few,TRBJ1-4,CASSHRQEGMEKLFF,TGTGCCAGCAGTCACCGACAGGAAGGGATGGAAAAACTGTTTTTT